This T cell receptor (beta chain) comes out of a study of Ad26.COV2.S vaccination and SARS-CoV-2 variants. With 3 bases removed from V and 2 bases from J, the gap between germline ends came to 10 bases. Germline CDR1 MNHEY, CDR2 SMNVEV (reference sequence). The CDR3 sequence is 14 residues long. Profiled with immunoSEQ multiplex PCR; TCRdb holds only in-frame clones, not every one. The sample lists 180,000 or so clones; about 83% were seen once. The sequencing used peripheral blood, collected after recovery from COVID-19. The chain uses TRBV27 and TRBJ2-5, with unresolved D. The sequence was obtained from a human donor who had recovered from COVID-19. CDR3 nucleotides: TGTGCCAGCAGTTTTCAACCATTTCAAGAGACCCAGTACTTC. This encodes CASSFQPFQETQYF.